Listed below are T cell receptor beta chains from one sample, sequenced in a study of blood T cell repertoires in COVID-19. Libraries were prepared by immunoSEQ multiplex PCR; TCRdb keeps only in-frame clonotypes and omits some of them. This table holds over 100,000 clones, 75% to 90% found once. What was sequenced was peripheral blood. These receptors originate from a human donor in a cohort sampled during active COVID-19. Each CDR3 is given with its conserved first and last residue. The order of the fields is J gene, V gene, D gene, clone size, CDR3 protein, CDR3 DNA. A D gene is named only where the DNA matches it firmly. Some rows have no size entry. The others give once, few or many, or a class for an expanded clone.

TRBJ2-3	TRBV5-1	TRBD2	NA	CASSLTSGGAVDTQYF	TGCGCCAGCAGCTTGACTAGCGGGGGGGCTGTAGATACGCAGTATTTT
TRBJ2-3	TRBV9	TRBD2	NA	CASSSSAGAGTDTQYF	TGTGCCAGCAGCTCCTCAGCGGGAGCGGGGACAGATACGCAGTATTTT
TRBJ1-4	TRBV19	TRBD1	NA	CASSTPTGLEKLFF	TGTGCCAGTAGTACCCCGACAGGGTTAGAAAAACTGTTTTTT
TRBJ1-6	TRBV27	NA	NA	CASSLSGNSPLHF	TGTGCCAGCAGTTTGAGCGGGAATTCACCCCTCCACTTT
TRBJ1-2	TRBV5-1	NA	NA	CASSLDSAARGYTF	TGCGCCAGCAGCTTGGATAGTGCGGCCCGGGGCTACACCTTC
TRBJ2-1	TRBV18	TRBD1	once	CASSPPDRDNEQFF	TGTGCCAGCTCACCACCAGACAGGGACAATGAGCAGTTCTTC
TRBJ2-1	TRBV5-1	TRBD1	NA	CASSLAGTGGYNEQFF	TGCGCCAGCAGCTTGGCCGGGACAGGGGGTTACAATGAGCAGTTCTTC
TRBJ2-1	TRBV7-2	TRBD2	NA	CASSSRGGRSIEQFF	TGTGCCAGCAGCTCAAGGGGCGGGAGATCGATTGAGCAGTTCTTC
TRBJ2-7	TRBV2	TRBD1	NA	CASSVGTGSYEQYF	TGTGCCAGCAGTGTGGGGACAGGTTCCTACGAGCAGTACTTC
TRBJ1-2	TRBV6-5	TRBD1	NA	CASKPGGIYGYTF	TGTGCCAGCAAGCCAGGGGGGATCTATGGCTACACCTTC
TRBJ2-7	TRBV27	TRBD2	NA	CASSSGGLGGDEQYF	TGTGCCAGCAGTTCAGGCGGACTAGGAGGCGACGAGCAGTACTTC
TRBJ1-6	TRBV3-1/TRBV3-2	NA	NA	CASSAGTGTGRLTLHF	TGTGCCAGCAGCGCGGGGACGGGGACCGGAAGGTTGACCCTCCACTTT
TRBJ1-5	TRBV7-9	TRBD1	NA	CASSLGQGGQPQHF	TGTGCCAGCAGCTTAGGACAGGGGGGTCAGCCCCAGCATTTT
TRBJ2-2	TRBV9	TRBD1	NA	CASSGILTGVGGELFF	TGTGCCAGCAGCGGGATTCTGACAGGGGTAGGCGGGGAGCTGTTTTTT
TRBJ1-5	TRBV5-1	NA	few	CASSLVGEGQPQHF	TGCGCCAGCAGCTTGGTCGGGGAGGGTCAGCCCCAGCATTTT
TRBJ2-1	TRBV6-5	TRBD1	NA	CASRDRILVGQFF	TGTGCCAGCCGGGACAGAATTCTAGTGGGGCAGTTCTTC
TRBJ2-6	TRBV25-1	TRBD1	NA	CASSGYRGSLSGANVLTF	TGTGCCAGCAGTGGGTACAGGGGGTCTCTCTCTGGGGCCAACGTCCTGACTTTC
TRBJ2-4	TRBV11-3	NA	NA	CASSTRGWDIQYF	TGTGCCAGCAGCACCAGGGGTTGGGACATTCAGTACTTC
TRBJ1-6	TRBV3-1/TRBV3-2	TRBD1	NA	CASSQRDRGSPLHF	TGTGCCAGCAGCCAAAGGGACAGGGGTTCACCCCTCCACTTT
TRBJ1-2	TRBV6-5	TRBD1	NA	CASSYPGTGFYGYTF	TGTGCCAGCAGTTACCCCGGGACAGGATTTTATGGCTACACCTTC
TRBJ2-3	TRBV3-1/TRBV3-2	TRBD2	once	CASSPPRGGGGPTDTQYF	TGTGCCAGCAGCCCCCCCCGGGGGGGCGGGGGGCCCACAGATACGCAGTATTTT
TRBJ2-7	TRBV3-1/TRBV3-2	NA	NA	CASSQFGTPDEQYF	TGTGCCAGCAGCCAATTTGGTACACCTGACGAGCAGTACTTC
TRBJ2-1	TRBV4-1	TRBD2	once	CASSPGTRGYNEQFF	TGCGCCAGCAGCCCTGGGACTAGGGGTTACAATGAGCAGTTCTTC
TRBJ2-7	TRBV5-1	TRBD1	NA	CASSRGQGASYEQYF	TGCGCCAGCAGCAGGGGACAGGGGGCCTCCTACGAGCAGTACTTC
TRBJ2-7	TRBV7-2	TRBD2	NA	CASSFGGSSYEQYF	TGTGCCAGCAGCTTCGGCGGGAGCTCCTACGAGCAGTACTTC
TRBJ2-7	TRBV5-8	TRBD1	NA	CASSHGQGGYEQYF	TGTGCCAGCAGCCATGGACAGGGAGGCTACGAGCAGTACTTC
TRBJ2-7	TRBV18	NA	NA	CASSPTGSSYEQYF	TGTGCCAGCTCACCCACCGGGAGCTCCTACGAGCAGTACTTC
TRBJ1-6	TRBV28	TRBD1	NA	CASSFSGGGSPLHF	TGTGCCAGCAGTTTTTCAGGGGGCGGTTCACCCCTCCACTTT
TRBJ2-1	TRBV2	TRBD2	NA	CASSESSGHNNEQFF	TGTGCCAGCAGTGAATCTAGCGGGCACAACAATGAGCAGTTCTTC
TRBJ2-1	TRBV6-5	NA	NA	CASSYSIVYNEQFF	TGTGCCAGCAGTTACTCGATAGTCTACAATGAGCAGTTCTTC
TRBJ2-3	TRBV6-5	NA	NA	CASRSGDTPTDTQYF	TGTGCCAGCAGGTCAGGGGACACCCCCACAGATACGCAGTATTTT
TRBJ1-3	TRBV11-2	NA	NA	CASSARTELVFGNTIYF	TGTGCCAGCAGCGCTCGGACAGAGTTGGTGTTCGGAAACACCATATATTTT
TRBJ1-3	TRBV2	NA	NA	CASRRTELHSGNTIYF	TGTGCCAGCAGGAGAACGGAGCTGCACTCTGGAAACACCATATATTTT
TRBJ1-5	TRBV6-2/TRBV6-3	NA	NA	CASSYRGLNNQPQHF	TGTGCCAGCAGTTATCGCGGGTTAAACAATCAGCCCCAGCATTTT
TRBJ1-6	TRBV7-2	NA	NA	CASSSYFNSPLHF	TGTGCCAGCAGCTCCTATTTTAATTCACCCCTCCACTTT
TRBJ2-2	TRBV11-3	TRBD2	NA	CASRKGLGNSGELFF	TGTGCCAGCAGGAAGGGACTAGGAAATTCCGGGGAGCTGTTTTTT
TRBJ1-3	TRBV5-5	TRBD1	NA	CASSFDQGAGNTIYF	TGTGCCAGCAGCTTCGACCAGGGGGCTGGAAACACCATATATTTT
TRBJ1-2	TRBV7-2	TRBD1	once	CASSMGQVNYGYTF	TGTGCCAGCAGCATGGGACAGGTTAACTATGGCTACACCTTC
TRBJ2-1	TRBV5-1	TRBD2	NA	CASSSGLAGVYEQFF	TGCGCCAGCAGCTCCGGACTAGCGGGAGTATATGAGCAGTTCTTC